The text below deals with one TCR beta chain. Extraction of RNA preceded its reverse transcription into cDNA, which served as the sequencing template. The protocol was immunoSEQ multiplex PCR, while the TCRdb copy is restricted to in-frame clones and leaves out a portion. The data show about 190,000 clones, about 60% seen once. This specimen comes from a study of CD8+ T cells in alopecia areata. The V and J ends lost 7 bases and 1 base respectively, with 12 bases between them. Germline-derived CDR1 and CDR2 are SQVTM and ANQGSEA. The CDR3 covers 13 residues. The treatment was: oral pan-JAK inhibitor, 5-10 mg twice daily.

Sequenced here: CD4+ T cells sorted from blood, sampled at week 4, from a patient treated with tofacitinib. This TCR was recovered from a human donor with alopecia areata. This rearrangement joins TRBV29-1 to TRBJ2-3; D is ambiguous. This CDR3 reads CSAPSTGTDTQYF. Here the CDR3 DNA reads TGCAGCGCCCCCTCAACCGGCACAGATACGCAGTATTTT.